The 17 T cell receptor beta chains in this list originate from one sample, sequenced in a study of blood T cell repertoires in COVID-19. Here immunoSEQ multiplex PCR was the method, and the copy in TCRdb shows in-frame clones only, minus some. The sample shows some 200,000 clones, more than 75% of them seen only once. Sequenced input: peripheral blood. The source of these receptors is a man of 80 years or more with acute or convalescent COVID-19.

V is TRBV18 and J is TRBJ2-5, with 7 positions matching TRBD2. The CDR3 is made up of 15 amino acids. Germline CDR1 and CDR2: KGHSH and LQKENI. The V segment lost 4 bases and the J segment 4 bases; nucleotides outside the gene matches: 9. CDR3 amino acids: CASSLQDTGGETQYF. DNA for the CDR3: TGTGCCAGCTCACTACAGGACACGGGAGGAGAGACCCAGTACTTC.

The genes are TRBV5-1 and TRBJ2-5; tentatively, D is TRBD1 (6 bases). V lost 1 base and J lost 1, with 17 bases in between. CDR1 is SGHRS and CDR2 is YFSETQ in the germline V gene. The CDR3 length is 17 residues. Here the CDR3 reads CASSLMAGALSQETQYF. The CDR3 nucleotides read TGCGCCAGCAGCTTGATGGCAGGGGCCCTAAGCCAAGAGACCCAGTACTTC.

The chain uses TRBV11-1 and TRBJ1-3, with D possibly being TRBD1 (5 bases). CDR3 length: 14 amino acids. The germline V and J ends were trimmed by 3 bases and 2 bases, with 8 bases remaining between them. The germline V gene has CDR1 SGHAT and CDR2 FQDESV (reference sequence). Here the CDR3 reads CASSLAGTGNTIYF. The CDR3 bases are TGTGCCAGCAGCTTGGCAGGGACTGGAAACACCATATATTTT.

The CDR3 nucleotides are TGTGCCACCAGCCTGACAGGGGAGGGAGCCGGGGAGCTGTTTTTT. Translating it yields CATSLTGEGAGELFF. The chain couples TRBV24-1 to TRBJ2-2; TRBD1 might be the D (8 bases). The CDR3 contains 15 residues. Germline V lookup: CDR1 KGHDR, CDR2 SFDVKD. Trimming removed 7 bases at V and 6 bases at J, with 17 bases between.

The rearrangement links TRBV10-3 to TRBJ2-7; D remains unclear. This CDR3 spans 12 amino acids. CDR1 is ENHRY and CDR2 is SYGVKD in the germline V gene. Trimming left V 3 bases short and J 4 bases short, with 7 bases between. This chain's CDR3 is CAISETPYEQYF. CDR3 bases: TGTGCCATCAGTGAAACACCGTACGAGCAGTACTTC.

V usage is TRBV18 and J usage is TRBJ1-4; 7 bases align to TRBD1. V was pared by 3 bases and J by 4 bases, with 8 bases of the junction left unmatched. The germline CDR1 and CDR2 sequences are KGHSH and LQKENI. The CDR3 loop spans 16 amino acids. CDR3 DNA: TGTGCCAGCTCACCCCCGATGGGACAGCTTAATGAAAAACTGTTTTTT. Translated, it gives CASSPPMGQLNEKLFF.

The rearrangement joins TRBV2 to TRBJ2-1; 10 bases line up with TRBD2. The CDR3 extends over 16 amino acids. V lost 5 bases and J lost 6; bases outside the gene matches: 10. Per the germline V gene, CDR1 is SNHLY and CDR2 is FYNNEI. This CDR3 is CASSKTGTSVSNEQFF. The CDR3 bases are TGTGCCAGCAGTAAAACCGGGACTAGCGTCTCCAATGAGCAGTTCTTC.

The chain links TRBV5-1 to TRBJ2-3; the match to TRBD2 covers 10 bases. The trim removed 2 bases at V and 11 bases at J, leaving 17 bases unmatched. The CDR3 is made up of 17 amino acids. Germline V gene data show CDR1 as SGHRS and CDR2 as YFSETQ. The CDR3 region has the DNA TGCGCCAGCAGCTTTGGTAGCGGGACTAGCGAAATTCGGGGGCAGTATTTT. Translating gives CASSFGSGTSEIRGQYF.

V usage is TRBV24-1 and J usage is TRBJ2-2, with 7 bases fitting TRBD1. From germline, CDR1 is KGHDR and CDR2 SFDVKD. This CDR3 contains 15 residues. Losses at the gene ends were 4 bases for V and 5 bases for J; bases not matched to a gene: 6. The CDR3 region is CATSENRGRTGELFF. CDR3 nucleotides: TGTGCCACCAGTGAAAACAGGGGTCGGACCGGGGAGCTGTTTTTT.

The CDR3 DNA reads TGTGCCAGCAGCTTAGTTCCGACAGGGACTGGAAACACCATATATTTT. It is translated as CASSLVPTGTGNTIYF. The V gene is TRBV3-1 (or the pseudogene TRBV3-2), the J gene TRBJ1-3; 7 bases are shared with TRBD1. The CDR3 has 16 residues. Trimming at V came to 5 bases and at J to 2 bases, leaving 9 bases not matched to a gene. Germline V CDR1 and CDR2: LGHDT, YNNKEL (reference sequence).

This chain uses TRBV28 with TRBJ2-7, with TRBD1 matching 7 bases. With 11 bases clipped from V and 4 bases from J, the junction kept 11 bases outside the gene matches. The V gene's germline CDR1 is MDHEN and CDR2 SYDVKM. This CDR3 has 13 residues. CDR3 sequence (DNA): TGTGCCTCCCGACAGGGTTTTATATACGAGCAGTACTTC. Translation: CASRQGFIYEQYF. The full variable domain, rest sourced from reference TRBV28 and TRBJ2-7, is DVKVTQSSRYLVKRTGEKVFLECVQDMDHENMFWYRQDPGLGLRLIYFSYDVKMKEKGDIPEGYSVSREKKERFSLILESASTNQTSMYLCASRQGFIYEQYFGPGTRLTVT.

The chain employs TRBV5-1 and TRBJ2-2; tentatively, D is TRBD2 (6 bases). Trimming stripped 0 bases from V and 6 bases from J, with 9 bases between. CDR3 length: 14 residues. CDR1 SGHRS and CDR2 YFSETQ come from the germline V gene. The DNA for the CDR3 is TGCGCCAGCAGCTTGGCTGGGGAGGCCGGGGAGCTGTTTTTT. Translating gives CASSLAGEAGELFF.

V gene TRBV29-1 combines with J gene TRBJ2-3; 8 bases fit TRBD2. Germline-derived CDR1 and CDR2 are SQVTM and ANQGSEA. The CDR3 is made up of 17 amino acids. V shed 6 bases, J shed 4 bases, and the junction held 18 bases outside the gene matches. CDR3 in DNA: TGCAGCGTCCCCCATTCCGTTGGACTAGCAGGGGCAGATACGCAGTATTTT. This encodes CSVPHSVGLAGADTQYF.

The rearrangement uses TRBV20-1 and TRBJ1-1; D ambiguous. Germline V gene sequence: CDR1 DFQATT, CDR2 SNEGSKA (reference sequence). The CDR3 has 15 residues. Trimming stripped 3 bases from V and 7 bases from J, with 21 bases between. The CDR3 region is CSASPLTNPRGEAFF. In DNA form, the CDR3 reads TGCAGTGCTAGTCCCTTGACAAACCCCCGGGGTGAAGCTTTCTTT.

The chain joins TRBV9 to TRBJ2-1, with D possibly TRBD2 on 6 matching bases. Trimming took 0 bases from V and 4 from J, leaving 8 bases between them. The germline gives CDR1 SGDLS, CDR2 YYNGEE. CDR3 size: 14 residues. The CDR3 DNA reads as TGTGCCAGCAGCGTAGCGGGAGATTACAATGAGCAGTTCTTC. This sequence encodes CASSVAGDYNEQFF.

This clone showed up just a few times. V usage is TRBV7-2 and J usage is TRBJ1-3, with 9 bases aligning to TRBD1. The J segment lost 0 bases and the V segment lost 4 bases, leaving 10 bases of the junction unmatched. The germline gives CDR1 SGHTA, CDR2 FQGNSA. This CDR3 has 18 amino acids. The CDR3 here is CASSSQGAYFSSGNTIYF. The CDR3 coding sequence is TGTGCCAGCAGCTCACAGGGGGCTTATTTCTCCTCTGGAAACACCATATATTTT.

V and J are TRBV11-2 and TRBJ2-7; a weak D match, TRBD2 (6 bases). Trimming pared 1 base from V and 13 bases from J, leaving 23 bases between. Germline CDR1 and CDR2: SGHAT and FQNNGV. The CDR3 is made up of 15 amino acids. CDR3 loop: CASSLGAGSYGSGYV. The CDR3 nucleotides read TGTGCCAGCAGCTTAGGGGCGGGATCGTACGGGAGTGGCTACGTC.